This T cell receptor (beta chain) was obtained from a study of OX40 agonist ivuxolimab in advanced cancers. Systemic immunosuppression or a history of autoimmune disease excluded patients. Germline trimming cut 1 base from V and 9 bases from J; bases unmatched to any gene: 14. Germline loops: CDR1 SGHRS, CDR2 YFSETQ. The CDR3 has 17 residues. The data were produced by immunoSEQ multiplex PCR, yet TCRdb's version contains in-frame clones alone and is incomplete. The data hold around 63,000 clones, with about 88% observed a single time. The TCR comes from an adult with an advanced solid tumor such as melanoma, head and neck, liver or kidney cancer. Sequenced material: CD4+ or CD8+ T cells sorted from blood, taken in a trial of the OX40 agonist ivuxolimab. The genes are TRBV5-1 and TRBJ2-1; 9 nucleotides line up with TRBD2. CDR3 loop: CASSLSVLAGGPPEQFF. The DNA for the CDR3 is TGCGCCAGCAGCTTGTCGGTATTGGCGGGAGGGCCACCTGAGCAGTTCTTC.